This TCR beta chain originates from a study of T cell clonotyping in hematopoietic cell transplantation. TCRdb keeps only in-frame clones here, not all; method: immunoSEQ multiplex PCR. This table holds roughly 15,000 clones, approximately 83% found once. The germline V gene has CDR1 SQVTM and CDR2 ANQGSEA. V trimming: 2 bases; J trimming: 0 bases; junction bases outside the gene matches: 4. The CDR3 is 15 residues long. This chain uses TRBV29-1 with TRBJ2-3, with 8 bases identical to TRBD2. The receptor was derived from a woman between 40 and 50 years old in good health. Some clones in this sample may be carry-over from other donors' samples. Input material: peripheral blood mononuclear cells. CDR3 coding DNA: TGCAGCGTTGAAAGGGCTAGCGGGAGCACAGATACGCAGTATTTT. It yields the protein CSVERASGSTDTQYF.